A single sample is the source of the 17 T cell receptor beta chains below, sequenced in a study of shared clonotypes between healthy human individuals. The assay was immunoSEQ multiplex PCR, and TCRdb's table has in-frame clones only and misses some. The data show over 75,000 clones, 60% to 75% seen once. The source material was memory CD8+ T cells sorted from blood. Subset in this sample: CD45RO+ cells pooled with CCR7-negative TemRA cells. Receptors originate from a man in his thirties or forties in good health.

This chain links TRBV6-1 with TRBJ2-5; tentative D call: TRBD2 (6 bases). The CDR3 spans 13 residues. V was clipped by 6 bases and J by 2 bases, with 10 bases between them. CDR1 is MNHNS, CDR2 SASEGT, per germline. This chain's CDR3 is CASSNREQETQYF. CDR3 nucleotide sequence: TGTGCCAGCAGCAACCGGGAGCAAGAGACCCAGTACTTC.

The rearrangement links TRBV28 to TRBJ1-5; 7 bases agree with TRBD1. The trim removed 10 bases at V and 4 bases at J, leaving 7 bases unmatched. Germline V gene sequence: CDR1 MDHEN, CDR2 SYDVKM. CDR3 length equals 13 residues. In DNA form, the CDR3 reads TGTGCCACCAGGGGGAGCCCTAATCAGCCCCAGCATTTT. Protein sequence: CATRGSPNQPQHF. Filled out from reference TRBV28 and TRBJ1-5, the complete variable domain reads DVKVTQSSRYLVKRTGEKVFLECVQDMDHENMFWYRQDPGLGLRLIYFSYDVKMKEKGDIPEGYSVSREKKERFSLILESASTNQTSMYLCATRGSPNQPQHFGDGTRLSIL.

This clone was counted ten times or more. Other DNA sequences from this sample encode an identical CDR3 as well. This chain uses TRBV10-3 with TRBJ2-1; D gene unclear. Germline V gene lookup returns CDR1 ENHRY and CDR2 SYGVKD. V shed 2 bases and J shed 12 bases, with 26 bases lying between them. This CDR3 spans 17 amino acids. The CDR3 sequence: CAISERASGGRDQVQFF. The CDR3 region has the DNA TGTGCCATCAGTGAGCGGGCATCCGGTGGCCGAGACCAGGTGCAGTTCTTC.

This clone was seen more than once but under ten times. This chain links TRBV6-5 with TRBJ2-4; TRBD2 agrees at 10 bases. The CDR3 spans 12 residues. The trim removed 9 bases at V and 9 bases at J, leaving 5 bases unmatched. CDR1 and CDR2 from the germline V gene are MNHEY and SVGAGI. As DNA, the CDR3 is TGTGCCAGTAAGGGGACTAGCGTCATTCAGTACTTC. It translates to CASKGTSVIQYF.

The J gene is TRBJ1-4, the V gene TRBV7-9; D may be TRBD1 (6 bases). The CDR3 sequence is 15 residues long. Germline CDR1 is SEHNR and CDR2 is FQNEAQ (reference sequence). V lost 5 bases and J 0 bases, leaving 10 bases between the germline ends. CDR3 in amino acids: CASSIQGATNEKLFF. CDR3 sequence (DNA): TGTGCCAGCAGCATACAGGGTGCAACTAATGAAAAACTGTTTTTT.

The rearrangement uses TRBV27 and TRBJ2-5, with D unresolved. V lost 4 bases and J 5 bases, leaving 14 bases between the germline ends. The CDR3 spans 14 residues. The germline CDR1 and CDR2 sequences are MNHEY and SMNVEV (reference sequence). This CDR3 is CASSSFSGTETQYF. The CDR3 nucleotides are TGTGCCAGCAGTTCCTTCTCCGGTACGGAGACCCAGTACTTC.

The CDR3 nucleotides read TGTGCCACCAGCAGAGATGCGGGGGGGGGTCAGCCCCAGCATTTT. Translated: CATSRDAGGGQPQHF. J is TRBJ1-5 and V is TRBV15, with D perhaps TRBD1 (5 bases). This CDR3 comprises 15 residues. CDR1 and CDR2 (germline): LNHNV, YYDKDF (reference sequence). Trimming stripped 0 bases from V and 6 bases from J, with 12 bases between.

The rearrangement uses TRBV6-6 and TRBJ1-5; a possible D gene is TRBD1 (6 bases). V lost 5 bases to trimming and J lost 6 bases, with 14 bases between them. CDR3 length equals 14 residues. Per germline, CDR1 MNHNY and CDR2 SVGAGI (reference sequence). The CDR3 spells CASSTNTGTQPQHF. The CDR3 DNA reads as TGTGCCAGCAGTACGAATACAGGGACTCAGCCCCAGCATTTT.

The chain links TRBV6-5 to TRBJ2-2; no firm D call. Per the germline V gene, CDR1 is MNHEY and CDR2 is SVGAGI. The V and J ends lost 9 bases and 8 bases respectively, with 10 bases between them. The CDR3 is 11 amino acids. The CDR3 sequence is CASADLGELFF. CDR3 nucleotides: TGTGCCAGTGCGGATTTAGGGGAGCTGTTTTTT.

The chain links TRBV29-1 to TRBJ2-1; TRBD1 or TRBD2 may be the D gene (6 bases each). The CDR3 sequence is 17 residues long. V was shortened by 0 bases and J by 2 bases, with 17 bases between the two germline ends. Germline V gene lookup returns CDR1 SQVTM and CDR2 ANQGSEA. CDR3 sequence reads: CSVEDPARRGTYNEQFF. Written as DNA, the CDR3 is TGCAGCGTTGAAGATCCTGCCCGGAGGGGGACCTACAATGAGCAGTTCTTC.

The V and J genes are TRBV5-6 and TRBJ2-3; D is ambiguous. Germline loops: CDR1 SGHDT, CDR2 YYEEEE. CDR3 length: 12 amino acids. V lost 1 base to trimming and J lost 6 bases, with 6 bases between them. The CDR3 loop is CASSLSADTQYF. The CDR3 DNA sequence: TGTGCCAGCAGCTTGTCGGCGGATACGCAGTATTTT.

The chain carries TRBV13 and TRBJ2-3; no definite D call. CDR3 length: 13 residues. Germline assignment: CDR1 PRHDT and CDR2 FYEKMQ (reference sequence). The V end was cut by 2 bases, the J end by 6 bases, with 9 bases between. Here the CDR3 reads CASSLLSGDTQYF. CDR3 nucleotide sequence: TGTGCCAGCAGCTTACTCTCTGGGGATACGCAGTATTTT.

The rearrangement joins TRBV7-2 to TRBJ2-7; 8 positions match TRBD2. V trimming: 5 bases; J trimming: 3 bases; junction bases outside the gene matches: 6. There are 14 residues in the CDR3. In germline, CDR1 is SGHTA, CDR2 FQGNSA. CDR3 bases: TGTGCCAGCAGCATTTCCGGGACTAGCTACGAGCAGTACTTC. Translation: CASSISGTSYEQYF. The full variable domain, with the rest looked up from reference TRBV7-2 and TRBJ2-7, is GAGVSQSPSNKVTEKGKDVELRCDPISGHTALYWYRQSLGQGLEFLIYFQGNSAPDKSGLPSDRFSAERTGGSVSTLTIQRTQQEDSAVYLCASSISGTSYEQYFGPGTRLTVT.

The CDR3 coding sequence is TGTGCCAGCTCACCATTCCGAGCGGGGGACACCGGGGAGCTGTTTTTT. Its protein product is CASSPFRAGDTGELFF. The chain has TRBV18 and TRBJ2-2; 8 nucleotides agree with TRBD2. V lost 2 bases and J lost 3; bases outside the gene matches: 5. CDR3 length: 16 residues. Germline V gives CDR1 KGHSH, CDR2 LQKENI.

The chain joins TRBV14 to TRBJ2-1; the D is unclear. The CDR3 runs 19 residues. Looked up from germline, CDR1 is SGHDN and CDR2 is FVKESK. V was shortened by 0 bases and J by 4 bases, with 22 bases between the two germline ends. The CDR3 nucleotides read TGTGCCAGCAGCCAAGATAGGCAGGACGGGTTGATCCGGTACAATGAGCAGTTCTTC. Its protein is CASSQDRQDGLIRYNEQFF.

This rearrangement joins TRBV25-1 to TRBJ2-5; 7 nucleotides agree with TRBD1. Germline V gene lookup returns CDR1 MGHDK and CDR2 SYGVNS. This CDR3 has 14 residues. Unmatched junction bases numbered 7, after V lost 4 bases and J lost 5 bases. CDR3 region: CASSVSGGGETQYF. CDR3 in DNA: TGTGCCAGCAGTGTCTCAGGGGGTGGGGAGACCCAGTACTTC.

The CDR3 spells CASSHQGGALHYNEQFF. CDR3 bases: TGTGCCAGCAGCCACCAGGGAGGGGCCCTACACTACAATGAGCAGTTCTTC. The V call is TRBV14, the J call TRBJ2-1; 7 bases fit TRBD2. The V segment lost 3 bases and the J segment 3 bases; nucleotides outside the gene matches: 11. Looked up from germline, CDR1 is SGHDN and CDR2 is FVKESK. The length of the CDR3 is 17 residues.